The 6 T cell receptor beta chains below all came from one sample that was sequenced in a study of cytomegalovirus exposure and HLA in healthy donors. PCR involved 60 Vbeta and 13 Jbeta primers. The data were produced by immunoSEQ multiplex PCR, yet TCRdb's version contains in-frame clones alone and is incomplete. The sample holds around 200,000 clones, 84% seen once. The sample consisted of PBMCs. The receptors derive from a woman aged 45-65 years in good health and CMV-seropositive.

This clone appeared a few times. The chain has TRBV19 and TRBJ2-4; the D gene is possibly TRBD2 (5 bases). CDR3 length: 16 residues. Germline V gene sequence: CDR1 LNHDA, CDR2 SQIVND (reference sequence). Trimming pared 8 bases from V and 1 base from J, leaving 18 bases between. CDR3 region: CASHHTGLGAKNIQYF. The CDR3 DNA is TGTGCCAGTCACCACACTGGACTGGGGGCCAAAAACATTCAGTACTTC.

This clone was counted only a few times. The CDR3 DNA is TGTGCCAGCAGTTTGTACAGGGCCGGTCAGCCCCAGCATTTT. Residues: CASSLYRAGQPQHF. J is TRBJ1-5 and V is TRBV28, with TRBD1 as a possible D gene (6 bases). Between the trimmed V and J ends, which lost 3 bases and 6 bases, there was a span of 12 bases. Germline loops: CDR1 MDHEN, CDR2 SYDVKM. This CDR3 region has 14 residues.

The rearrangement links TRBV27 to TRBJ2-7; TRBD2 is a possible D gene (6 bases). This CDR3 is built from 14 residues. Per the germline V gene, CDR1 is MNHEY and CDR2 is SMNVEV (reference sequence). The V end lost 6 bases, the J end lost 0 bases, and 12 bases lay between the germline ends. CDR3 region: CASRRDRYSYEQYF. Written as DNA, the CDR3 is TGTGCCAGCAGGCGGGACCGTTACTCCTACGAGCAGTACTTC.

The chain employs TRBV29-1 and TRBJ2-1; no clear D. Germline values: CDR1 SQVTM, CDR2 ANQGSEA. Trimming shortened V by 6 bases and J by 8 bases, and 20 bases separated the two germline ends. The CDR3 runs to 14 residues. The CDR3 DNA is TGCAGCGTAAGAGGTCTTTTTGGCAACCATGAGCAGTTCTTC. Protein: CSVRGLFGNHEQFF.

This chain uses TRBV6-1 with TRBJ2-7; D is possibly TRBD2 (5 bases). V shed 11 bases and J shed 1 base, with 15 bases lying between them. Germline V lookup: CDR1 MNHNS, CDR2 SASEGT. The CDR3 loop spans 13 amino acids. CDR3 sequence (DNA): TGTGCCGCAGTACACGGGGAGTCCTACGAGCAGTACTTC. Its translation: CAAVHGESYEQYF.

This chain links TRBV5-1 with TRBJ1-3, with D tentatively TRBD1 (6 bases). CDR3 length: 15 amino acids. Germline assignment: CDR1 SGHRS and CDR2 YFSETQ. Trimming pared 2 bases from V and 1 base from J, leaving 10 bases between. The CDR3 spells CASSFEGVSGNTIYF. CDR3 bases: TGCGCCAGCAGCTTTGAGGGGGTTTCTGGAAACACCATATATTTT.